These 19 T cell receptor beta chains share one sample of origin, sequenced in a study of cytomegalovirus exposure and HLA in healthy donors. PCR amplification relied on 60 Vbeta primers (plus 13 Jbeta primers). Repertoires were generated with immunoSEQ multiplex PCR, while TCRdb's copy carries only in-frame clones and drops some. The profile shows 180,000 or so clones, roughly 77% of them singletons. Sequenced input: PBMCs. All receptors come from a woman aged 30 to 39 in good health and CMV-seronegative.

The chain links TRBV21-1 to TRBJ2-3; the table's D call TRBD1 went unverified against the DNA. TRBV21-1 is a documented pseudogene. CDR3 length: 17 residues. CDR3 loop: CASSKWGGQVSVDTQYF. CDR3 sequence (DNA): TGTGCCAGCAGCAAATGGGGAGGACAGGTAAGCGTTGATACGCAGTATTTT.

This rearrangement joins TRBV2 to TRBJ1-1, with a weak D call TRBD1 (5 bases). Trimming shortened V by 6 bases and J by 1 base, and 9 bases separated the two germline ends. The length of the CDR3 is 13 residues. Germline-derived CDR1 and CDR2 are SNHLY and FYNNEI. The CDR3 loop is CASSPTGNTEAFF. In nucleotides, the CDR3 is TGTGCCAGCAGCCCCACAGGGAACACTGAAGCTTTCTTT.

V usage is TRBV18 and J usage is TRBJ1-6; weak D call: TRBD1 (6 bases). V dropped 2 bases and J dropped 5 bases, with 10 bases sitting between them. This CDR3 spans 15 amino acids. Germline V gene lookup returns CDR1 KGHSH and CDR2 LQKENI. The CDR3 loop reads CASSPIEGDNSPLHF. CDR3 DNA sequence: TGTGCCAGCTCACCAATTGAGGGGGATAATTCACCCCTCCACTTT.

The V and J genes are TRBV18 and TRBJ1-2; D not resolved. Trimming removed 6 bases from V and 4 bases from J, with 15 bases in between. CDR1 and CDR2 from the germline V gene are KGHSH and LQKENI. The CDR3 covers 14 residues. CDR3 DNA: TGTGCCAGCTCGGTCGGCGGGTTTAGCTATGGCTACACCTTC. Its protein product is CASSVGGFSYGYTF.

This clone has just a few counts. The chain carries TRBV18 and TRBJ1-6, with a tentative D call TRBD1 (5 bases). The germline V gene encodes CDR1 KGHSH and CDR2 LQKENI. Trimming took 4 bases from V and 5 from J, leaving 9 bases between them. The CDR3 totals 14 residues. In DNA form, the CDR3 reads TGTGCCAGCTCACGGGGGGAGAATAATTCACCCCTCCACTTT. It yields the protein CASSRGENNSPLHF.

V usage is TRBV4-1 and J usage is TRBJ1-5; D remains ambiguous. The CDR3 is made up of 14 amino acids. V was shortened by 3 bases and J by 3 bases, with 9 bases between the two germline ends. CDR1 MGHRA and CDR2 YSYEKL come from the germline V gene. The CDR3 bases are TGCGCCAGCAGCCAGGAGGGAAACAATCAGCCCCAGCATTTT. The encoded protein is CASSQEGNNQPQHF.

V and J are TRBV7-2 and TRBJ1-6; 7 nucleotides line up with TRBD1. The CDR3 is made up of 17 amino acids. Germline V gene data show CDR1 as SGHTA and CDR2 as FQGNSA. V was clipped by 1 base and J by 7 bases; unmatched bases: 10. The CDR3 nucleotides are TGTGCCAGCAGCTTAGGGGTGGGACAGCCGAAAAATTCACCCCTCCACTTT. Amino acids: CASSLGVGQPKNSPLHF.

This chain links TRBV5-1 with TRBJ2-7; D ambiguous. V lost 5 bases to trimming and J lost 5 bases, with 14 bases between them. The CDR3 length is 13 residues. Germline lookup yields CDR1 SGHRS and CDR2 YFSETQ. The CDR3 DNA is TGCGCCAGCAGGCCCCTCGCCCAGAACGAGCAGTACTTC. Protein sequence: CASRPLAQNEQYF.

CDR3 amino acids: CASSHPRQGSTGELFF. CDR3 bases: TGCGCCAGCAGCCACCCCAGACAGGGGTCAACCGGGGAGCTGTTTTTT. This sequence joins TRBV4-1 and TRBJ2-2, with TRBD1 matching 8 bases. Germline-derived CDR1 and CDR2 are MGHRA and YSYEKL. Losses at the gene ends were 3 bases for V and 5 bases for J; bases not matched to a gene: 8. The length of the CDR3 is 16 residues.

This chain uses TRBV7-3 with TRBJ2-2; 12 bases line up with TRBD2. CDR1 and CDR2 (germline): SGHTA, FQGTGA. V lost 5 bases and J lost 2; bases outside the gene matches: 12. The CDR3 is made up of 19 amino acids. CDR3 protein: CASSEMRLAGAPNTGELFF. For the CDR3, the DNA is TGTGCCAGCAGCGAAATGAGACTAGCGGGGGCTCCCAACACCGGGGAGCTGTTTTTT.

J is TRBJ2-5 and V is TRBV11-2; weak D call: TRBD1 (5 bases). Germline values: CDR1 SGHAT, CDR2 FQNNGV. The CDR3 covers 16 residues. V dropped 4 bases and J dropped 4 bases, with 19 bases sitting between them. The CDR3 DNA reads TGTGCCAGCAGCTCTTCCCTGTCAGGGCCGGGAGAGACCCAGTACTTC. Encoded protein: CASSSSLSGPGETQYF.

The table lists this clone with a few counts. V gene TRBV14 combines with J gene TRBJ2-7; D gene unclear. The CDR3 has 13 residues. Trimming left V 6 bases short and J 0 bases short, with 9 bases between. Germline-derived CDR1 and CDR2 are SGHDN and FVKESK. The CDR3 nucleotides are TGTGCCAGCAGGCGACTGGGCTCCTACGAGCAGTACTTC. It yields the protein CASRRLGSYEQYF.

This chain joins TRBV18 and TRBJ2-5; TRBD2 is a possible D gene (6 bases). Trimming took off 6 bases at V and 5 bases at J, with 16 bases between the two ends. CDR1 KGHSH and CDR2 LQKENI come from the germline V gene. The CDR3 runs to 14 residues. The CDR3 coding sequence is TGTGCCAGCTCCCTGACCGGCGGGGCTGAGACCCAGTACTTC. Its translation: CASSLTGGAETQYF.

The chain couples TRBV5-1 to TRBJ2-7; TRBD1 aligns across 7 bases. The CDR3 is 13 residues long. CDR1 and CDR2 (germline): SGHRS, YFSETQ. Losses at the gene ends were 0 bases for V and 5 bases for J; bases not matched to a gene: 2. The CDR3 loop is CASSLGQGDEQYF. The CDR3 DNA reads as TGCGCCAGCAGCTTGGGGCAGGGGGACGAGCAGTACTTC. Full variable domain (missing parts from reference TRBV5-1 and TRBJ2-7): KAGVTQTPRYLIKTRGQQVTLSCSPISGHRSVSWYQQTPGQGLQFLFEYFSETQRNKGNFPGRFSGRQFSNSRSEMNVSTLELGDSALYLCASSLGQGDEQYFGPGTRLTVT.

The chain has TRBV4-1 and TRBJ2-3; D is unclear. Germline loops: CDR1 MGHRA, CDR2 YSYEKL. Deletions cut 4 bases from V and 10 bases from J, with 12 bases between. The CDR3 is 12 amino acids. The CDR3 region has the DNA TGCGCCAGCAGCCCCAAAGAGGAAGCGCAGTATTTT. Translation: CASSPKEEAQYF.

The chain uses TRBV30 and TRBJ2-7; 9 bases agree with TRBD1. This CDR3 has 15 amino acids. V lost 3 bases and J lost 4; bases outside the gene matches: 10. Looked up from germline, CDR1 is GTSNPN and CDR2 is SVGIG (reference sequence). CDR3 amino acids: CAWREDRGDTYEQYF. The CDR3 DNA sequence: TGTGCCTGGAGAGAAGACAGGGGGGATACATACGAGCAGTACTTC. Based on the CDR3 plus reference TRBV30 and TRBJ2-7, the full variable domain is SQTIHQWPATLVQPVGSPLSLECTVEGTSNPNLYWYRQAAGRGLQLLFYSVGIGQISSEVPQNLSASRPQDRQFILSSKKLLLSDSGFYLCAWREDRGDTYEQYFGPGTRLTVT.

The V call is TRBV11-3, the J call TRBJ2-7; 9 bases match TRBD1. Trimming cost V 4 bases and J 3 bases; bases outside gene matches: 4. Looked up from germline, CDR1 is SGHNT and CDR2 is YENEEA. The CDR3 extends over 14 amino acids. The CDR3: CASSSTGGGYEQYF. CDR3 nucleotide sequence: TGTGCCAGCAGCTCCACAGGGGGCGGCTACGAGCAGTACTTC.

The rearrangement joins TRBV2 to TRBJ1-1; a weak D match, TRBD1 (5 bases). Germline CDR1 is SNHLY and CDR2 is FYNNEI. V was shortened by 3 bases and J by 11 bases, with 13 bases between the two germline ends. The length of the CDR3 is 12 residues. CDR3 loop: CASSERVGGAFF. The CDR3 region has the DNA TGTGCCAGCAGTGAGAGGGTCGGGGGGGCTTTCTTT.

The rearrangement links TRBV9 to TRBJ2-7; D may be TRBD1 (6 bases). CDR3 length: 16 amino acids. Germline lookup yields CDR1 SGDLS and CDR2 YYNGEE. The germline V and J ends were trimmed by 0 bases and 3 bases, with 16 bases remaining between them. This CDR3 reads CASSVGTDPIYYEQYF. DNA of the CDR3: TGTGCCAGCAGCGTAGGGACAGACCCTATTTACTACGAGCAGTACTTC.